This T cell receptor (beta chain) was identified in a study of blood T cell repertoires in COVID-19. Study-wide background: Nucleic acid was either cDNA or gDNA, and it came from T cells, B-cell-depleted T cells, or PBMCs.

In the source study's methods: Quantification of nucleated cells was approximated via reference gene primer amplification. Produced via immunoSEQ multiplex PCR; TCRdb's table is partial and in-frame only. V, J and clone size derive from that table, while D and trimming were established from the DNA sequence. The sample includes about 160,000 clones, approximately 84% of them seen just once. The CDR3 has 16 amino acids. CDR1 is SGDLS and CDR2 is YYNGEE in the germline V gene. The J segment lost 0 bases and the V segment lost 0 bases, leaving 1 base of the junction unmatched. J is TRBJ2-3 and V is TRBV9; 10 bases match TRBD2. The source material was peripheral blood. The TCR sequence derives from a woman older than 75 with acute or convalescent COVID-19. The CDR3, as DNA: TGTGCCAGCAGCGTAGGGACTAGCGGTAGCACAGATACGCAGTATTTT. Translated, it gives CASSVGTSGSTDTQYF.